The 16 T cell receptor beta chains in this list originate from one sample, sequenced in a study of blood T cell repertoires in COVID-19. TCRdb's copy holds only in-frame clones and misses some; the assay was immunoSEQ multiplex PCR. The sample has under 200,000 clones, approximately 84% seen once. The sequenced sample consisted of peripheral blood. Receptors were obtained from a man in his forties who had recovered from COVID-19.

A single count supports this clone. The V and J genes are TRBV2 and TRBJ2-5; TRBD1 aligns across 8 bases. V lost 7 bases and J lost 2; bases outside the gene matches: 6. Germline lookup yields CDR1 SNHLY and CDR2 FYNNEI. This CDR3 spans 14 amino acids. The CDR3 region has the DNA TGTGCCAGCACTCAAGACAGGGGACAAGAGACCCAGTACTTC. Amino acid sequence: CASTQDRGQETQYF.

V usage is TRBV14 and J usage is TRBJ2-7; maybe TRBD2 (6 bases). Germline CDR1 is SGHDN and CDR2 is FVKESK. Trimming took off 3 bases at V and 0 bases at J, with 12 bases between the two ends. The CDR3 loop spans 15 amino acids. The CDR3 spells CASSHRDGSSYEQYF. Here the CDR3 DNA reads TGTGCCAGCAGCCACAGGGACGGGAGCTCCTACGAGCAGTACTTC.

The V and J genes are TRBV6-2 or TRBV6-3 and TRBJ2-1; D is ambiguous. V lost 4 bases and J 7 bases, leaving 17 bases between the germline ends. Germline V gene lookup returns CDR1 MNHEY and CDR2 SVGEGT. The CDR3 runs to 15 residues. The CDR3 reads CASSFKERSPNEQFF. The DNA for the CDR3 is TGTGCCAGCAGTTTTAAAGAGCGATCCCCTAATGAGCAGTTCTTC.

CDR3 loop: CASSNTGNTYGYTF. In nucleotides, the CDR3 is TGTGCCAGCAGCAATACCGGGAATACCTATGGCTACACCTTC. The V call is TRBV7-9, the J call TRBJ1-2; the D is unclear. The CDR3 consists of 14 residues. The ends were cut back, 5 bases at V and 4 bases at J, with 14 bases in the middle. Germline-derived CDR1 and CDR2 are SEHNR and FQNEAQ (reference sequence).

This clone is a singleton in its sample. The chain employs TRBV4-1 and TRBJ2-1; D gene ambiguous. Trimming stripped 4 bases from V and 8 bases from J, with 6 bases between. Germline V gene lookup returns CDR1 MGHRA and CDR2 YSYEKL. This CDR3 has 11 amino acids. The DNA of the CDR3 is TGCGCCAGCAGCCGCAGTTATGAGCAGTTCTTC. It specifies CASSRSYEQFF.

This sequence joins TRBV5-1 and TRBJ2-2; D might be TRBD2 (6 bases). Germline V gene sequence: CDR1 SGHRS, CDR2 YFSETQ. Trimming cost V 4 bases and J 8 bases, with 18 bases left between them. The CDR3 spans 15 residues. CDR3 sequence reads: CASSRTPGLGGELFF. In nucleotides, the CDR3 is TGCGCCAGCAGCAGAACTCCGGGACTTGGGGGGGAGCTGTTTTTT.

The chain uses TRBV21-1 and TRBJ2-5; the D call TRBD2 from the table was never checked on the DNA. TRBV21-1 is given as a pseudogene. CDR3 size: 13 residues. The CDR3, as DNA: TGTGCCAGCAGGCCCGGGAGGGCTGGGACCCAGTACTTC. The encoded protein is CASRPGRAGTQYF.

The rearrangement links TRBV3-1 (or the pseudogene TRBV3-2) to TRBJ2-7; 7 nucleotides match TRBD1. Trimming removed 10 bases from V and 4 bases from J; junction bases left unmatched: 10. CDR1 is LGHDT, CDR2 YNNKEL, per germline (reference sequence). This CDR3 has 13 residues. CDR3 region: CATKESTGYEQYF. For the CDR3, the DNA is TGTGCCACCAAGGAATCGACAGGGTACGAGCAGTACTTC.

This clone has only a few counts. The chain employs TRBV4-2 and TRBJ2-7; possibly TRBD2 for D (6 bases). The CDR3 is made up of 14 amino acids. Trimming removed 4 bases at V and 5 bases at J, with 15 bases between. Germline CDR1 and CDR2: LGHNA and YNFKEQ. Here the CDR3 DNA reads TGTGCCAGCAGCCGGAGGGGCGCAGGTGACGAGCAGTACTTC. It specifies CASSRRGAGDEQYF.

The V call is TRBV24-1, the J call TRBJ2-1; 7 positions match TRBD2. The CDR3 extends over 18 amino acids. V shed 0 bases and J 0 bases; nucleotides not matched to a gene: 7. Germline V lookup: CDR1 KGHDR, CDR2 SFDVKD. DNA of the CDR3: TGTGCCACCAGTGATTTGCCCCGAGCGGGGAGCTCCTACAATGAGCAGTTCTTC. Translating gives CATSDLPRAGSSYNEQFF.

This clone was seen just once. The chain employs TRBV29-1 and TRBJ2-1, with D possibly being TRBD2 (5 bases). Trimming removed 7 bases from V and 15 bases from J, with 19 bases in between. The CDR3 has 11 amino acids. CDR1 SQVTM and CDR2 ANQGSEA come from the germline V gene. CDR3 sequence (DNA): TGCAGCGCCCAAGGCCGGGGTCTCTTGTTCTTC. Protein sequence: CSAQGRGLLFF.

V and J are TRBV6-5 and TRBJ1-4; possible D gene TRBD1, 5 bases. In germline, CDR1 is MNHEY, CDR2 SVGAGI. The V end was cut by 6 bases, the J end by 7 bases, with 18 bases between. This CDR3 spans 15 amino acids. The CDR3 sequence: CASRLGEGYREKLFF. CDR3 bases: TGTGCCAGCAGACTGGGGGAGGGGTATCGTGAAAAACTGTTTTTT.

This clone was seen just once. The gene calls are TRBV7-8 and TRBJ1-1; a weak D match, TRBD1 (5 bases). CDR3 length equals 16 residues. The V and J ends lost 6 bases and 1 base respectively, with 18 bases between them. Germline V gene sequence: CDR1 SGHVS, CDR2 FQNEAQ. CDR3 amino acids: CASSPPLRGSNTEAFF. The CDR3 DNA reads as TGTGCCAGCAGTCCACCCCTTAGGGGCTCGAACACTGAAGCTTTCTTT.

The rearrangement links TRBV14 to TRBJ2-2, with 10 bases identical to TRBD2. CDR3 length: 15 amino acids. The V gene's germline CDR1 is SGHDN and CDR2 FVKESK. J lost 5 bases, V lost 5 bases, and 5 bases had no gene match. The CDR3 DNA follows: TGTGCCAGCAGCAAGCTAGCGGGAGCTACCGGGGAGCTGTTTTTT. Amino acid sequence: CASSKLAGATGELFF.

The V call is TRBV19, the J call TRBJ1-2, with D possibly matching TRBD1 (6 bases). The ends were cut back, 7 bases at V and 0 bases at J, with 12 bases in the middle. This CDR3 comprises 14 residues. Looked up from germline, CDR1 is LNHDA and CDR2 is SQIVND (reference sequence). The CDR3 sequence: CASNSGTSNYGYTF. The CDR3 region has the DNA TGTGCCAGTAACTCCGGGACATCTAACTATGGCTACACCTTC.

This chain links TRBV7-9 with TRBJ2-1; no clear D gene. The CDR3 covers 13 residues. The germline CDR1 and CDR2 sequences are SEHNR and FQNEAQ (reference sequence). Trimming removed 5 bases at V and 8 bases at J, with 13 bases between. DNA for the CDR3: TGTGCCAGCAGCCCAAGAGGCCCCTATGAGCAGTTCTTC. This codes for CASSPRGPYEQFF.